This T cell receptor beta chain was sequenced in a study of shared clonotypes between healthy human individuals. Around 86 million PBMCs went into genomic DNA for unsorted samples. This CDR3 has 14 amino acids. Trimming cost V 5 bases and J 1 base; bases outside gene matches: 4. The germline CDR1 and CDR2 sequences are MNHNY and SVGAGI (reference sequence). As concerns this clone: The same CDR3 is also encoded by other DNA sequences in this sample.

Several immunoSEQ 96-well plates shared each subset's DNA, each plate a replicate. Ten immunoSEQ deep assay plates were used to sequence the DNA of unsorted PBMCs. Original methodology: ImmunoSEQ output lacked quality scores and full-length reads, limiting matched filtering. Some clones are missing from TCRdb's copy, which holds only in-frame ones; the method was immunoSEQ multiplex PCR. V, J and clone size reflect that table, while D and trimming were determined from the DNA. The data show about half a million clones, about 84% seen once. This chain links TRBV6-6 with TRBJ1-1; 7 bases are shared with TRBD1. The clonotype comes from a middle-aged woman in good health. Some clones in this sample may be carry-over from other donors' samples. What was sequenced was PBMCs. Here the CDR3 DNA reads TGTGCCAGCAGTCTCCGGACAGGGAACACTGAAGCTTTCTTT. Its translation is CASSLRTGNTEAFF.